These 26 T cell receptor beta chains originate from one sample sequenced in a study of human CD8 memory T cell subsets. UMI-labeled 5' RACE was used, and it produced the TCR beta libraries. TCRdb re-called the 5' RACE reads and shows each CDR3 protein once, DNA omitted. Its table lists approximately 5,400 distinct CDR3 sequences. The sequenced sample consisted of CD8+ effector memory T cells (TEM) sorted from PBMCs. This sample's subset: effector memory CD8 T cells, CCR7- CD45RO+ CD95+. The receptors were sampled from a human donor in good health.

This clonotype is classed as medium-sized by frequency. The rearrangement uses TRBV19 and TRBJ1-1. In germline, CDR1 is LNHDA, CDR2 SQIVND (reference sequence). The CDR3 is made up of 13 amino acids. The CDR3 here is CASSVSPDSEAFF. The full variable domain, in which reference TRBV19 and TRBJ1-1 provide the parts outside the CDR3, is DGGITQSPKYLFRKEGQNVTLSCEQNLNHDAMYWYRQDPGQGLRLIYYSQIVNDFQKGDIAEGYSVSREKKESFPLTVTSAQKNPTAFYLCASSVSPDSEAFFGQGTRLTVV.

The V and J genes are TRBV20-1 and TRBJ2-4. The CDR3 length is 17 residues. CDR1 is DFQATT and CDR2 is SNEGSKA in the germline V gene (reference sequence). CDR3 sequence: CSAILTEDALAKNIQYF.

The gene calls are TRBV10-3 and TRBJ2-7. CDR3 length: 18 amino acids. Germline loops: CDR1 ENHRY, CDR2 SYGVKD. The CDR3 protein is CAISEVGVMSGGSYEQYF.

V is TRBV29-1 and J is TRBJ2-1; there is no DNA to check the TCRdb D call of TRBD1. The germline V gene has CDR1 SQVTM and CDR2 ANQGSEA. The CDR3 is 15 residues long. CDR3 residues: CSVYGTRTGASEQFF.

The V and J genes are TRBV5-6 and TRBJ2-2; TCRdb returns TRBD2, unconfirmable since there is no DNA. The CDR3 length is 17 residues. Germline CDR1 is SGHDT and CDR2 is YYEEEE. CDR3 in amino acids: CASSHGDYNFNTGELFF.

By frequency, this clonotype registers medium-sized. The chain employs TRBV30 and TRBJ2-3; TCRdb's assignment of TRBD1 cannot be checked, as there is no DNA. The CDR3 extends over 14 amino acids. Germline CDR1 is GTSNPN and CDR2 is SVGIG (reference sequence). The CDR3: CAWSQDRSTDTQYF.

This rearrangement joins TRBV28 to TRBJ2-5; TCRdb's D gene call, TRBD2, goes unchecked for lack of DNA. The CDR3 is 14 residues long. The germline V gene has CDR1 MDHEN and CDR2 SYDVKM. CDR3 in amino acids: CASSSRGALETQYF. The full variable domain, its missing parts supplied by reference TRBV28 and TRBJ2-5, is DVKVTQSSRYLVKRTGEKVFLECVQDMDHENMFWYRQDPGLGLRLIYFSYDVKMKEKGDIPEGYSVSREKKERFSLILESASTNQTSMYLCASSSRGALETQYFGPGTRLLVL.

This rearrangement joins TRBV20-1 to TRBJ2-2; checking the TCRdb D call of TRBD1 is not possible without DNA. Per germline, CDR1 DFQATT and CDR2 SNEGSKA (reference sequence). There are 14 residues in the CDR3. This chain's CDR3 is CSAERGSSTGELFF.

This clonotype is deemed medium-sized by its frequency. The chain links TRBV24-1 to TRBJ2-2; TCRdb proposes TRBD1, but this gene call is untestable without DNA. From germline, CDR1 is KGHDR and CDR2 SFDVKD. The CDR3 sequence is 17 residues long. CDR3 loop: CATSDTHGTANTGELFF.

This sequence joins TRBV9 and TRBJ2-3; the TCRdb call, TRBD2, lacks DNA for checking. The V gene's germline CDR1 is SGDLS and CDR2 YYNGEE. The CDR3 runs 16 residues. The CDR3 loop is CASSAPLAGGPDTQYF.

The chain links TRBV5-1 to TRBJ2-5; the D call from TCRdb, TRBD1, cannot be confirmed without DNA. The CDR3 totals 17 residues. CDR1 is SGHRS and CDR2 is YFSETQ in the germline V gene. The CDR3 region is CASSWTYLGQGGETQYF.

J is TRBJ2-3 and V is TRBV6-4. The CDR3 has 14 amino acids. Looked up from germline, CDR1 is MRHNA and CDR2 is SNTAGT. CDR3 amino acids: CASSEGGDGDTQYF.

CDR3: CASSLPTDTEAFF. The chain combines TRBV5-6 with TRBJ1-1. The germline CDR1 and CDR2 sequences are SGHDT and YYEEEE. The CDR3 is 13 amino acids.

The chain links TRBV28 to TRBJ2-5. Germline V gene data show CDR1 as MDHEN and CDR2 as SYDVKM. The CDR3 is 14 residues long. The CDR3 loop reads CASSLGGFQETQYF.

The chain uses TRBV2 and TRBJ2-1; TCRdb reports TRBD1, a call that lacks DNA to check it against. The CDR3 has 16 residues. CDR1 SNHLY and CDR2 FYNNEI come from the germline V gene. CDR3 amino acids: CASSSGPGGRYNEQFF.

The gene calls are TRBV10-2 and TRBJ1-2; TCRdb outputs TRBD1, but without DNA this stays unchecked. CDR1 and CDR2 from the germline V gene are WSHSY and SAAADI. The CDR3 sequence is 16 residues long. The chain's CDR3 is CASSESLAGENNGYTF.

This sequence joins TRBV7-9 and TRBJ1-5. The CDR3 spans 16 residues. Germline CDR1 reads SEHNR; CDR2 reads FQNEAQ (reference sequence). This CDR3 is CASSFEYGGNPQPQHF.

The CDR3 protein is CASQRHPSSLGSDYEQYF. The chain uses TRBV5-1 and TRBJ2-7. The CDR3 is 18 amino acids. Germline V gene lookup returns CDR1 SGHRS and CDR2 YFSETQ.

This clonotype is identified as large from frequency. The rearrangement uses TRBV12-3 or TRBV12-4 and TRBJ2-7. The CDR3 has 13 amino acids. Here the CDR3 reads CASSLGQQTEQYF.

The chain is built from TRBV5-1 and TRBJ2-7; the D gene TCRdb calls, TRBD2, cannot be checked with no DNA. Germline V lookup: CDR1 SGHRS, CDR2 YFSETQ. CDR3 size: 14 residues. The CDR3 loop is CASSAGAEGYEQYF.

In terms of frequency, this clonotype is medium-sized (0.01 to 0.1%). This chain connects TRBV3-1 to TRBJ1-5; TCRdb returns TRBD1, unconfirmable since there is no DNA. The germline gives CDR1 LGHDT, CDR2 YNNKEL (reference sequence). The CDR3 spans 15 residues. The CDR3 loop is CASSQDWGGNQPQHF.

This CDR3 reads CATSRDRGGGTEAFF. The chain joins TRBV15 to TRBJ1-1; TCRdb returns TRBD1, unconfirmable since there is no DNA. CDR1 and CDR2 from the germline V gene are LNHNV and YYDKDF (reference sequence). The CDR3 has 15 amino acids.

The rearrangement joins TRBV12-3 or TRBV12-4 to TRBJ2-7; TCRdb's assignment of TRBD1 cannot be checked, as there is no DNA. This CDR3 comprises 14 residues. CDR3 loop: CASSRQGTSYEQYF.

The CDR3 loop is CASSQTQRARPEAFF. V usage is TRBV4-1 and J usage is TRBJ1-1. The germline gives CDR1 MGHRA, CDR2 YSYEKL. The CDR3 covers 15 residues.

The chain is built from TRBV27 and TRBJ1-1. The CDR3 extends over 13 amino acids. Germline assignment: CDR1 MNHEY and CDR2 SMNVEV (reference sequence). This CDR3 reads CASSSTGNTEAFF.

The CDR3 here is CASSESGGATDTQYF. This chain connects TRBV6-4 to TRBJ2-3; TCRdb's D gene call, TRBD2, goes unchecked for lack of DNA. CDR1 is MRHNA, CDR2 SNTAGT, per germline. The CDR3 is made up of 15 amino acids.